This TCR beta chain came from a study of human T cells and chemical hapten exposure. As to time point: patch test 3, about 24 weeks after DPC sensitization. As for treatment: therapeutic diphenylcyclopropenone sensitization with weekly scalp DPC. This clonotype has ten or more counts. Its target is unknown. Study-wide results and caveats: The donors suffered from alopecia, so their immune response may not match that of healthy people.

V was shortened by 6 bases and J by 7 bases, with 13 bases between the two germline ends. The CDR3 runs 14 residues. For the library, individual cDNA molecules each received unique molecular identifiers. TCRdb recomputed calls from the RACE reads with MiXCR, one row per CDR3 protein. The table records more than 95,000 distinct CDR3 sequences, about 28% of them present only once. Sequenced here: whole blood, sampled in connection with sensitization to the hapten diphenylcyclopropenone (DPC). The chain joins TRBV12-3 or TRBV12-4 to TRBJ1-6; D ambiguous. The TCR comes from a man aged 40-49 years with alopecia areata. Some clones in this sample may be carry-over from other donors' samples. CDR3 in DNA: TGTGCCAGCAGCGTTTGGCAGGACAATTCACCCCTCCACTTT. Protein: CASSVWQDNSPLHF.